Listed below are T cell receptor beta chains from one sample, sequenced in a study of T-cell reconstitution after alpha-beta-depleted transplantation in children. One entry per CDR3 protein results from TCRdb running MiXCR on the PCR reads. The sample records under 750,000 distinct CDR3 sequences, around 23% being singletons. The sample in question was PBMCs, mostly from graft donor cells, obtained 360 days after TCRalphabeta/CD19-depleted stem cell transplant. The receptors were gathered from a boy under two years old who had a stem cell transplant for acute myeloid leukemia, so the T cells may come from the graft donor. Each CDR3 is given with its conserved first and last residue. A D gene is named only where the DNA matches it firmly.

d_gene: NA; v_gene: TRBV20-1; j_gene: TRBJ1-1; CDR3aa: CSARAAFF
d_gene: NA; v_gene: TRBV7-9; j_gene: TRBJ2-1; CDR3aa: CASSLGKNEQFF
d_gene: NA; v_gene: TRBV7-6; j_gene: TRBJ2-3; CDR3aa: CASSQSLGYTDTQYF
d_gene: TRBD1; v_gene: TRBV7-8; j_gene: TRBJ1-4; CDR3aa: CASSSYPHRGGGYDEKLFF
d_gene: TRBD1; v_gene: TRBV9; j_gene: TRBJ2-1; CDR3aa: CASSKQGTSSYNEQFF
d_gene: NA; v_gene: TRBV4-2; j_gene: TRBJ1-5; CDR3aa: CASSQVKTGHQPQHF
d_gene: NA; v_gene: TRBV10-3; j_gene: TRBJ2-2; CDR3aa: CTLSSGNTGELFF
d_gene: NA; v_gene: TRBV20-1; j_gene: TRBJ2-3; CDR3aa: CSASRGAGGTDTQYF
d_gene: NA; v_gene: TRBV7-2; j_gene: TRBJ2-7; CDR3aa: CASSSSDRSSYEQYF
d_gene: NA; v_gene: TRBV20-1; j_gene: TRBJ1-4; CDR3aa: CSARDSRNEKLFF
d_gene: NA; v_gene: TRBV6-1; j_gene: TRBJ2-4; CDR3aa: CASTSPLAKNIQYF
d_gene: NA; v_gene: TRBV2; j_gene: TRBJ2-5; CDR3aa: CASSQDLQETQYF
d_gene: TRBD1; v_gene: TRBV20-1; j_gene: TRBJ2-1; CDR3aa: CSAFPGGAKPEQFF
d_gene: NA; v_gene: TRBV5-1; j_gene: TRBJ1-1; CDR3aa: CASSLDGRGTEAFF
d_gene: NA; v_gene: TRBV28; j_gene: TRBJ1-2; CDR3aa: CASSRWGTNYGYTF
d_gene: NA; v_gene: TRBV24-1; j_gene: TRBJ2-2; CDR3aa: CATGGGANTGELFF
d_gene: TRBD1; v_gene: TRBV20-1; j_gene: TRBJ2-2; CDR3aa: CSATSDRVPTGELFF
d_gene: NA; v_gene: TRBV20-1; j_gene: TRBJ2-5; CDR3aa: CSARGAEGATIQETQYF
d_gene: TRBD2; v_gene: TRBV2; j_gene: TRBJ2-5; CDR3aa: CASMGGLAEETQYF
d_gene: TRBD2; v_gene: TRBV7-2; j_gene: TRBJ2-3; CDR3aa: CASSFQSGGPSDTQYF